Listed below are T cell receptor beta chains from one sample, sequenced in a study of Graves' ophthalmopathy and Graves' hyperthyroidism. MiXCR was run by TCRdb on the multiplex PCR reads, yielding one entry per CDR3 protein. The table includes hundreds of thousands of distinct CDR3 sequences, under 25% detected once. Sequences were obtained from peripheral blood. The source is a woman aged 18 to 35 with stable Graves' hyperthyroidism. CDR3s include the opening cysteine and the closing phenylalanine or tryptophan. The D gene is left open where the match is weak. Clone size is shown for a subset of rows, as once, few, many or a class of expanded clone.

CDR3nt: TGTGCCAGCAGTTTATTAGGCCTAGCGGGGGACCAAGAGACCCAGTACTTC; CDR3aa: CASSLLGLAGDQETQYF; d_gene: TRBD2; j_gene: TRBJ2-5; abundance: -; v_gene: TRBV12-3/TRBV12-4
CDR3nt: TGTGCTAGTGGTTTATCCTCCCTAGTGGAGACCCAGTACTTC; CDR3aa: CASGLSSLVETQYF; d_gene: -; j_gene: TRBJ2-5; abundance: many; v_gene: TRBV12-5
CDR3nt: TGTGCCAGCAGTTTGCCGGTAGCGGGAAACATGGAGACCCAGTACTTC; CDR3aa: CASSLPVAGNMETQYF; d_gene: TRBD2; j_gene: TRBJ2-5; abundance: many; v_gene: TRBV28
CDR3nt: TGTGCCAGCCTGGATAGGAACACTGAAGCTTTCTTT; CDR3aa: CASLDRNTEAFF; d_gene: -; j_gene: TRBJ1-1; abundance: many; v_gene: TRBV12-3/TRBV12-4
CDR3nt: TGTGCCAGCAGTTTAGTCAGGGGCCGGGGCTACACCTTC; CDR3aa: CASSLVRGRGYTF; d_gene: -; j_gene: TRBJ1-2; abundance: many; v_gene: TRBV28
CDR3nt: TGTGCCAGCAGTTTGGGGGTGCCAGGGGAGACCCAGTACTTC; CDR3aa: CASSLGVPGETQYF; d_gene: -; j_gene: TRBJ2-5; abundance: many; v_gene: TRBV12-3/TRBV12-4
CDR3nt: TGTGCCAGCAGTGGGGACAGGGGGCGTACTGAAGCTTTCTTT; CDR3aa: CASSGDRGRTEAFF; d_gene: TRBD1; j_gene: TRBJ1-1; abundance: -; v_gene: TRBV6-1
CDR3nt: TGCAGTGCTAGAGAGGCTGTTGAAGCTTTCTTT; CDR3aa: CSAREAVEAFF; d_gene: -; j_gene: TRBJ1-1; abundance: once; v_gene: TRBV20-1
CDR3nt: TGTGCCAGCAGTGAACGGGCGGGACTCCCCTACGAGCAGTACTTC; CDR3aa: CASSERAGLPYEQYF; d_gene: -; j_gene: TRBJ2-7; abundance: -; v_gene: TRBV6-1
CDR3nt: TGTGCCAGCAGCCAAGTAACCGATTGGGAGACCCAGTACTTC; CDR3aa: CASSQVTDWETQYF; d_gene: -; j_gene: TRBJ2-5; abundance: many; v_gene: TRBV14
CDR3nt: TGCGCCAGCAGCTTGGACCCCAGGGGGCTTGGACAGCCCCAGCATTTT; CDR3aa: CASSLDPRGLGQPQHF; d_gene: TRBD1; j_gene: TRBJ1-5; abundance: -; v_gene: TRBV5-1
CDR3nt: TGTGCCAGCAGCTGGGACAGGGGGCGAGCTTTCTTT; CDR3aa: CASSWDRGRAFF; d_gene: TRBD1; j_gene: TRBJ1-1; abundance: -; v_gene: TRBV12-3/TRBV12-4
CDR3nt: TGCAGCGTTGAACCAGCCGCGAGGACCGGGGAGCTGTTTTTT; CDR3aa: CSVEPAARTGELFF; d_gene: -; j_gene: TRBJ2-2; abundance: many; v_gene: TRBV29-1
CDR3nt: TGTGCCAGCAGTGGGGGATGGGGACCTATGAATGGCTACACCTTC; CDR3aa: CASSGGWGPMNGYTF; d_gene: -; j_gene: TRBJ1-2; abundance: many; v_gene: TRBV9
CDR3nt: TGTGCCAGCAGTCGTCGGTCCCTTACCGGGACAGGGGGCCTTGGCTATGGCTACACCTTC; CDR3aa: CASSRRSLTGTGGLGYGYTF; d_gene: TRBD1; j_gene: TRBJ1-2; abundance: many; v_gene: TRBV6-6
CDR3nt: TGTGCCAGCAGCTTAGCGACAGGGATGTACCAAGAGACCCAGTACTTC; CDR3aa: CASSLATGMYQETQYF; d_gene: TRBD1; j_gene: TRBJ2-5; abundance: many; v_gene: TRBV7-9
CDR3nt: TGTGCCAGCAGCCAAGGGCTAGCGGAGAGCTACGAGCAGTACTTC; CDR3aa: CASSQGLAESYEQYF; d_gene: TRBD2; j_gene: TRBJ2-7; abundance: many; v_gene: TRBV3-1
CDR3nt: TGTGCCAGCAGGCCAGGGGGGACCCAGGAAGCTTTCTTT; CDR3aa: CASRPGGTQEAFF; d_gene: TRBD1; j_gene: TRBJ1-1; abundance: many; v_gene: TRBV3-1
CDR3nt: TGTGCCAGCAGCGTAAGGGGTGGTTTAGCAGACGAGCAGTACTTC; CDR3aa: CASSVRGGLADEQYF; d_gene: -; j_gene: TRBJ2-7; abundance: many; v_gene: TRBV9
CDR3nt: TGCAGTGCTTCGGGGGGGCAAGAGGTTTATGGCTACACCTTC; CDR3aa: CSASGGQEVYGYTF; d_gene: -; j_gene: TRBJ1-2; abundance: many; v_gene: TRBV20-1
CDR3nt: TGTGCCAGCAGCTTAGGAGGGACAGGGGGCGAGGAGACCCAGTACTTC; CDR3aa: CASSLGGTGGEETQYF; d_gene: TRBD1; j_gene: TRBJ2-5; abundance: -; v_gene: TRBV13